This TCR beta chain is drawn from a study of control samples from healthy donors and cancer patients. Germline lookup yields CDR1 SQVTM and CDR2 ANQGSEA. V shed 8 bases, J shed 11 bases, and the junction held 13 bases outside the gene matches. This CDR3 spans 12 amino acids. The method was immunoSEQ multiplex PCR; TCRdb's version includes in-frame clones alone and lacks a portion of them. The table records 76,000 or so clones, roughly nine tenths of them present only once. This clone has a single count. Sequences were obtained from PBMCs. V usage is TRBV29-1 and J usage is TRBJ1-1; 8 positions agree with TRBD1. This sequence originates from a woman aged 50 to 60 with colorectal cancer. The CDR3 is CSSSEQGAAAFF. The DNA for the CDR3 is TGCAGCTCCTCTGAGCAGGGGGCCGCTGCTTTCTTT.